The T cell receptor beta chain described here comes from a study of blood T cell repertoires in COVID-19. Study-level background: Specimens from acute and convalescent COVID-19 originated in the United States, Italy and Spain. T cells, B-cell-depleted T cells, or PBMCs provided the cDNA or gDNA that served as material.

The germline V and J ends were trimmed by 6 bases and 2 bases, with 7 bases remaining between them. The CDR3 loop spans 12 amino acids. Germline lookup yields CDR1 MDHEN and CDR2 SYDVKM. TCRdb keeps only in-frame clones here, not all; method: immunoSEQ multiplex PCR. The sample consists of some 190,000 clones, approximately 80% of them appearing once. This clone showed up just a few times. The sequenced sample consisted of peripheral blood. The TCR sequence derives from a woman in her forties or fifties with acute or convalescent COVID-19. This chain uses TRBV28 with TRBJ1-2, with a possible D match to TRBD1 (6 bases). CDR3 sequence (DNA): TGTGCCAGCAGCACAGGGAACTATGGCTACACCTTC. This translates into CASSTGNYGYTF.